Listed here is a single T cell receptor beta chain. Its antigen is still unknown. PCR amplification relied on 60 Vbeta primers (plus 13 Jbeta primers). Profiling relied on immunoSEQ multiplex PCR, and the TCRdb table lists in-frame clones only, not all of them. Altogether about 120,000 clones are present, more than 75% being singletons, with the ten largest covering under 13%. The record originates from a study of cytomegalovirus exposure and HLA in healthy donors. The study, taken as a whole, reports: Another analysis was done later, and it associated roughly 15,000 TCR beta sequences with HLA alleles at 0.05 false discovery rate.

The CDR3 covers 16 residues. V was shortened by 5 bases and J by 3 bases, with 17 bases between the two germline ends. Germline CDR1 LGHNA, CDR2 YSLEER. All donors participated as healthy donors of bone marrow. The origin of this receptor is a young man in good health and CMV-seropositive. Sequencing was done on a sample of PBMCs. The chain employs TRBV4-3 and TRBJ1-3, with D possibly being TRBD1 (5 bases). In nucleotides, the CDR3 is TGCGCCAGCAGCTCCACTGACAGCGCCGATGGAAACACCATATATTTT. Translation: CASSSTDSADGNTIYF.